These T cell receptor beta chains were read from a single sample in a study of blood T cell repertoires in COVID-19. Some clones are missing from TCRdb's copy, which holds only in-frame ones; the method was immunoSEQ multiplex PCR. In the table there are some 260,000 clones, just over 90% of which are singletons. The sequencing sample was made of PBMCs or T cells enriched from blood (not recorded which). The receptors were sampled from a woman younger than 30 who had recovered from COVID-19. Each CDR3 is given with its conserved first and last residue. The order of the fields is clone size, D gene, J gene, V gene, CDR3 protein, CDR3 DNA. A D gene is named only where the DNA matches it firmly. Expanded clones get a size class; other rows say once, few or many, or leave the size out.

. | . | TRBJ1-2 | TRBV7-9 | CASSLVAPDGYTF | TGTGCCAGCAGCTTAGTGGCTCCTGATGGCTACACCTTC
. | TRBD1 | TRBJ2-7 | TRBV9 | CASSATGTGISYEQYF | TGTGCCAGCAGCGCTACCGGGACAGGAATCTCCTACGAGCAGTACTTC
. | . | TRBJ2-5 | TRBV5-4 | CASSLVNREETQYF | TGTGCCAGCAGCTTGGTCAACAGGGAAGAGACCCAGTACTTC
few | TRBD1 | TRBJ1-2 | TRBV5-4 | CASSMDRGYGYTF | TGTGCCAGCAGCATGGACAGGGGCTATGGCTACACCTTC
. | TRBD2 | TRBJ2-1 | TRBV5-1 | CASDVGSGSSYNEQFF | TGCGCCAGCGACGTCGGTAGCGGGAGTTCCTACAATGAGCAGTTCTTC
. | . | TRBJ1-2 | TRBV7-6 | CASSLRGYGYTF | TGTGCCAGCAGCTTAAGGGGGTATGGCTACACCTTC
. | . | TRBJ2-5 | TRBV3-1/TRBV3-2 | CASSQRWGVRETQYF | TGTGCCAGCAGCCAACGGTGGGGAGTCAGAGAGACCCAGTACTTC
. | . | TRBJ1-4 | TRBV7-3 | CASSSQPLRATNEKLFF | TGTGCCAGCAGCTCCCAACCCCTCCGAGCAACTAATGAAAAACTGTTTTTT
. | . | TRBJ1-3 | TRBV5-1 | CASSYLPGRRRNTIYF | TGCGCCAGCAGCTACCTCCCCGGCAGGAGGAGAAACACCATATATTTT
. | . | TRBJ2-7 | TRBV29-1 | CSVEVGAGQYF | TGCAGCGTTGAGGTGGGGGCAGGGCAGTACTTC
. | . | TRBJ1-3 | TRBV5-1 | CASSGSGNTIYF | TGCGCCAGCAGCGGCAGTGGAAACACCATATATTTT
. | . | TRBJ1-2 | TRBV10-3 | CAISESINYGYTF | TGTGCCATCAGCGAATCTATAAACTATGGCTACACCTTC
. | TRBD2 | TRBJ2-1 | TRBV5-1 | CASSLRLAGGPNEQFF | TGCGCCAGCAGCCTGAGGCTAGCGGGAGGGCCGAATGAGCAGTTCTTC
. | . | TRBJ1-1 | TRBV29-1 | CSVWTNRETEAFF | TGCAGCGTCTGGACAAACAGGGAGACTGAAGCTTTCTTT
few | . | TRBJ1-1 | TRBV29-1 | CSVVTAGGAEAFF | TGCAGCGTTGTAACAGCGGGGGGGGCTGAAGCTTTCTTT
. | . | TRBJ1-2 | TRBV7-9 | CASSLDQVSHYGYTF | TGTGCCAGCAGCTTAGATCAGGTGTCCCACTATGGCTACACCTTC
. | TRBD2 | TRBJ2-3 | TRBV19 | CASSMGLAERKQYF | TGTGCCAGTAGTATGGGACTAGCGGAAAGGAAGCAGTATTTT
once | . | TRBJ2-1 | TRBV2 | CASTPLASFYNEQFF | TGTGCCAGCACCCCTCTAGCGTCCTTCTACAATGAGCAGTTCTTC
once | TRBD1 | TRBJ2-5 | TRBV7-2 | CASSFGNRGVAQETQYF | TGTGCCAGCAGCTTCGGCAACAGGGGAGTTGCCCAAGAGACCCAGTACTTC
. | . | TRBJ1-2 | TRBV5-4 | CASIPWVGVDDGYTF | TGTGCCAGCATCCCCTGGGTGGGCGTTGACGATGGCTACACCTTC
. | . | TRBJ1-1 | TRBV28 | CASSFVGVKEAFF | TGTGCCAGCAGTTTCGTAGGGGTAAAAGAAGCTTTCTTT
. | . | TRBJ1-1 | TRBV11-3 | CASSRRGEAFF | TGTGCCAGCAGCCGCAGGGGTGAAGCTTTCTTT
. | . | TRBJ1-2 | TRBV19 | CASSADGVYGYTF | TGTGCCAGTAGTGCGGATGGCGTTTATGGCTACACCTTC
few | TRBD1 | TRBJ1-2 | TRBV29-1 | CSVRDRDYGYTF | TGCAGCGTCCGGGACAGGGACTATGGCTACACCTTC
. | . | TRBJ2-7 | TRBV2 | CASSEGAARLYEQYF | TGTGCCAGCAGTGAGGGGGCAGCCCGCCTCTACGAGCAGTACTTC
. | TRBD1 | TRBJ1-1 | TRBV6-5 | CASRRQGVTEAFF | TGTGCCAGCAGGAGACAGGGGGTAACTGAAGCTTTCTTT
. | TRBD2 | TRBJ2-1 | TRBV11-2 | CASSTSTSVTHNEQFF | TGTGCCAGCAGCACCTCAACTAGCGTAACCCACAATGAGCAGTTCTTC
. | TRBD2 | TRBJ2-4 | TRBV4-1 | CASSQEWALAGVVLGKNIQYF | TGCGCCAGCAGCCAAGAATGGGCGCTAGCGGGAGTCGTGCTCGGCAAAAACATTCAGTACTTC
. | . | TRBJ1-5 | TRBV6-5 | CASSSWVGNQPQHF | TGTGCCAGCTCTAGTTGGGTGGGCAATCAGCCCCAGCATTTT
. | . | TRBJ1-2 | TRBV9 | CASSVVTGVHGYTF | TGTGCCAGCAGCGTAGTAACCGGGGTACATGGCTACACCTTC
. | . | TRBJ1-6 | TRBV14 | CASSQDNGPLIPLHF | TGTGCCAGCAGCCAAGATAACGGTCCACTTATACCCCTCCACTTT
. | TRBD1 | TRBJ1-6 | TRBV10-1 | CASSDPTGDPVDNSPLHF | TGCGCCAGCAGTGATCCGACAGGGGACCCAGTGGATAATTCACCCCTCCACTTT
. | TRBD2 | TRBJ2-3 | TRBV4-2 | CASSPNKGTRTSGRSDTQYF | TGTGCCAGCAGCCCCAACAAAGGGACAAGGACTAGCGGGAGGTCAGATACGCAGTATTTT
few | TRBD2 | TRBJ2-7 | TRBV4-2 | CASSQESGGPYEQYF | TGTGCCAGCAGCCAAGAGTCGGGGGGACCCTACGAGCAGTACTTC
. | . | TRBJ1-2 | TRBV27 | CASSREGFGGYTF | TGTGCCAGCAGCCGGGAGGGTTTTGGGGGCTACACCTTC
. | . | TRBJ1-6 | TRBV3-1/TRBV3-2 | CASSQVGSPLHF | TGTGCCAGCAGCCAAGTCGGTTCACCCCTCCACTTT
. | . | TRBJ1-1 | TRBV11-3 | CASSQGNTEAFF | TGTGCCAGCAGCCAGGGGAACACTGAAGCTTTCTTT
. | TRBD1 | TRBJ1-4 | TRBV25-1 | CASSETGTANEKLFF | TGTGCCAGCAGTGAAACCGGGACAGCTAATGAAAAACTGTTTTTT
. | TRBD2 | TRBJ2-5 | TRBV5-1 | CASSPRTSGSETQYF | TGCGCCAGCAGCCCCAGGACTAGCGGGAGTGAGACCCAGTACTTC
. | . | TRBJ2-1 | TRBV19 | CASSMGRGLYNEQFF | TGTGCCAGTAGTATGGGCAGGGGCCTATACAATGAGCAGTTCTTC
. | TRBD1 | TRBJ1-2 | TRBV7-9 | CASSLAEGQAYGYTF | TGTGCCAGCAGCTTAGCGGAGGGACAGGCTTATGGCTACACCTTC
. | . | TRBJ2-5 | TRBV5-3 | CARSRLTQYF | TGTGCCAGAAGCCGTTTGACCCAGTACTTC
. | . | TRBJ2-5 | TRBV7-2 | CASSPTLESYETQYF | TGTGCCAGCAGCCCCACACTAGAAAGTTATGAGACCCAGTACTTC
. | . | TRBJ1-1 | TRBV3-1/TRBV3-2 | CASSQDYRLAFF | TGTGCCAGCAGCCAAGATTATCGGTTAGCTTTCTTT
. | . | TRBJ1-5 | TRBV10-3 | CAISDRRSQPQHF | TGTGCCATCAGTGACCGGCGGAGTCAGCCCCAGCATTTT
. | . | TRBJ2-1 | TRBV12-5 | CASGSPQGRAAAYNEQFF | TGTGCTAGTGGTTCCCCACAAGGTCGAGCGGCTGCCTACAATGAGCAGTTCTTC
. | TRBD2 | TRBJ2-7 | TRBV2 | CASRTSGRAYEQYF | TGTGCCAGCAGAACTAGCGGGAGGGCCTACGAGCAGTACTTC
. | . | TRBJ1-2 | TRBV5-4 | CASSLQGNYGYTF | TGTGCCAGCAGCTTGCAGGGGAACTATGGCTACACCTTC
. | TRBD1 | TRBJ2-1 | TRBV4-1 | CASSPDRGAYNEQFF | TGCGCCAGCAGCCCAGACAGGGGCGCCTACAATGAGCAGTTCTTC
. | TRBD2 | TRBJ2-1 | TRBV24-1 | CATSDLRRGGFNEQFF | TGTGCCACCAGTGATTTGCGGCGGGGGGGTTTTAATGAGCAGTTCTTC
. | . | TRBJ2-7 | TRBV6-2/TRBV6-3 | CASSYSGHAGFYEQYF | TGTGCCAGCAGTTACTCGGGACACGCCGGGTTCTACGAGCAGTACTTC
. | . | TRBJ1-2 | TRBV5-1 | CASSLTANYGYTF | TGCGCCAGCAGCCTGACAGCTAACTATGGCTACACCTTC
. | TRBD1 | TRBJ1-2 | TRBV10-2 | CASSPQRTGRYGYTF | TGCGCCAGCAGCCCTCAGAGGACAGGCAGATATGGCTACACCTTC
. | . | TRBJ2-1 | TRBV11-2 | CASSLGQGRNEQFF | TGTGCCAGCAGCTTAGGGCAGGGCAGGAATGAGCAGTTCTTC
. | TRBD1 | TRBJ1-6 | TRBV5-5 | CASSPGTGNSPLHF | TGTGCCAGCAGCCCAGGGACAGGAAATTCACCCCTCCACTTT
. | TRBD1 | TRBJ1-2 | TRBV3-1/TRBV3-2 | CASSAGTGDVYGYTF | TGTGCCAGCAGCGCCGGGACAGGGGATGTCTATGGCTACACCTTC
. | . | TRBJ1-5 | TRBV24-1 | CATSQGLPNQPQHF | TGTGCCACCAGCCAGGGCCTCCCTAATCAGCCCCAGCATTTT
. | TRBD1 | TRBJ1-2 | TRBV4-1 | CASSHPRDSPNYGYTF | TGCGCCAGCAGCCACCCCAGGGACAGCCCTAACTATGGCTACACCTTC